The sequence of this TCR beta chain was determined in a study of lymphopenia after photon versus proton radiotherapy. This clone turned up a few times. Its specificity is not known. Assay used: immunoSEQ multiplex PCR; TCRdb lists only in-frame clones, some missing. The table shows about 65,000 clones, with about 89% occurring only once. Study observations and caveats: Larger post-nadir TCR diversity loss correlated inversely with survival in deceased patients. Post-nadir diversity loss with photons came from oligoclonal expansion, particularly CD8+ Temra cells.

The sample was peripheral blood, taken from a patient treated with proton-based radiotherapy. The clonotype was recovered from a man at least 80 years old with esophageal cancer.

CDR3 sequence reads: CASSPSSVGTGELFF. The CDR3, as DNA: TGTGCCAGCTCACCGAGCTCTGTAGGCACCGGGGAGCTGTTTTTT. V usage is TRBV18 and J usage is TRBJ2-2; D remains ambiguous. Germline CDR1 and CDR2: KGHSH and LQKENI. Trimming removed 3 bases from V and 4 bases from J, with 12 bases in between. This CDR3 comprises 15 residues.